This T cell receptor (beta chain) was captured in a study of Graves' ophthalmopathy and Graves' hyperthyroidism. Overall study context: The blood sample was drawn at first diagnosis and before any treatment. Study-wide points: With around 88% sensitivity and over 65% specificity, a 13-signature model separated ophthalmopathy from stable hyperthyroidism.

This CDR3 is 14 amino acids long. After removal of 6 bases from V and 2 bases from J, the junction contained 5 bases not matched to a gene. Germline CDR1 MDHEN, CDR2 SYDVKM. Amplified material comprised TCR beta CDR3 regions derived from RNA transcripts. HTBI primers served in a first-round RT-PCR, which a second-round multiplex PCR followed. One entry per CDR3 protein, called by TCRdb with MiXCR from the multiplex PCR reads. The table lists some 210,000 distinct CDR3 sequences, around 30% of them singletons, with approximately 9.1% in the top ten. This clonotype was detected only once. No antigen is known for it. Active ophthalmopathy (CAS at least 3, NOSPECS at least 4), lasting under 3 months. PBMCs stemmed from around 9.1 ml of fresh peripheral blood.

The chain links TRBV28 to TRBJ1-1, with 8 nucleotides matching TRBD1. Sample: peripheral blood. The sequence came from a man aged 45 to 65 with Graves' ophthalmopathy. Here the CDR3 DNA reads TGTGCCAGCAGGCTACAGGGGGTAAACACTGAAGCTTTCTTT. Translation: CASRLQGVNTEAFF. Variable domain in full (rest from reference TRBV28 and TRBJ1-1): DVKVTQSSRYLVKRTGEKVFLECVQDMDHENMFWYRQDPGLGLRLIYFSYDVKMKEKGDIPEGYSVSREKKERFSLILESASTNQTSMYLCASRLQGVNTEAFFGQGTRLTVV.